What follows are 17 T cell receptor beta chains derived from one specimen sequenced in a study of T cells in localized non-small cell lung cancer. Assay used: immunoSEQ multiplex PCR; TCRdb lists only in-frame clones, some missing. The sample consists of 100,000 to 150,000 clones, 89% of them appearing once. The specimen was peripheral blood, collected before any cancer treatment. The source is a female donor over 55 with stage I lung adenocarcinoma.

CDR3 sequence (DNA): TGTGCCAGCAGAGGCAGGGGGGAGGGCTATTCACCCCTCCACTTT. Protein: CASRGRGEGYSPLHF. J is TRBJ1-6 and V is TRBV4-2, with 7 bases lining up with TRBD1. Germline CDR1 LGHNA, CDR2 YNFKEQ. V shed 6 bases and J 8 bases; nucleotides not matched to a gene: 10. The CDR3 is made up of 15 amino acids.

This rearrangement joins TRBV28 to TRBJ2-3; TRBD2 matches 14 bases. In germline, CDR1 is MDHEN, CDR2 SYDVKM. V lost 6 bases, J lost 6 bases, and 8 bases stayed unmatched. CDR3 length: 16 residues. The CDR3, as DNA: TGTGCCAGCAGAACACCGGGACTAGCGGGAGCGGATACGCAGTATTTT. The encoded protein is CASRTPGLAGADTQYF.

The CDR3 DNA reads TGCGCCAGCAGCCAAGTGGTGAACACTGAAGCTTTCTTT. Translating gives CASSQVVNTEAFF. This sequence joins TRBV4-1 and TRBJ1-1; D not certain. The ends were cut back, 1 base at V and 0 bases at J, with 3 bases in the middle. The CDR3 contains 13 residues. The germline gives CDR1 MGHRA, CDR2 YSYEKL.

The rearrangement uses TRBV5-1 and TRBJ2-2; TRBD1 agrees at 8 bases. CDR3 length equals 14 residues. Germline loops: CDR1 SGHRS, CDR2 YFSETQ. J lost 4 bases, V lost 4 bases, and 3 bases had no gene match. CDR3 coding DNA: TGCGCCAGCAGCCGTGGGACAGGCACCGGGGAGCTGTTTTTT. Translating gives CASSRGTGTGELFF.

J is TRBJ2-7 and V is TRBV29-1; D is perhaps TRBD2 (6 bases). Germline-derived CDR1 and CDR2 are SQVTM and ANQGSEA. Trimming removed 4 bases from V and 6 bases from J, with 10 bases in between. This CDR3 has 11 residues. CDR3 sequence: CSVVRGGEQYF. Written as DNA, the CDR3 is TGCAGCGTTGTTAGGGGAGGCGAGCAGTACTTC.

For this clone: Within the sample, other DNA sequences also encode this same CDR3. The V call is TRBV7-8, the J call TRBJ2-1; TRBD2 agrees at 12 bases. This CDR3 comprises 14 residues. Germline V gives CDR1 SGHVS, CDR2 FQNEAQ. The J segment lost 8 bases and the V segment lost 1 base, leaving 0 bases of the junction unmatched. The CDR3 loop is CASSLGLAGDEQFF. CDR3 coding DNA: TGTGCCAGCAGCTTAGGACTAGCGGGAGATGAGCAGTTCTTC.

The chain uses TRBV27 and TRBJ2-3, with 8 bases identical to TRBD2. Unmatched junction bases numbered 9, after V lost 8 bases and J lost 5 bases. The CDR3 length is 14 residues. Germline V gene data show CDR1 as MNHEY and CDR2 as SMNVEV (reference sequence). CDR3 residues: CASQPAGEEDTQYF. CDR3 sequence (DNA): TGTGCCAGCCAACCAGCGGGAGAGGAAGATACGCAGTATTTT.

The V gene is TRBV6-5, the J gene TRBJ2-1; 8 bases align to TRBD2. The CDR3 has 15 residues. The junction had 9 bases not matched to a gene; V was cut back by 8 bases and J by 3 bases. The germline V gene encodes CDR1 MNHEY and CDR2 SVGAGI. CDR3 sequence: CASGRSGRNYNEQFF. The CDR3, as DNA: TGTGCCAGCGGCAGAAGCGGGAGAAACTACAATGAGCAGTTCTTC.

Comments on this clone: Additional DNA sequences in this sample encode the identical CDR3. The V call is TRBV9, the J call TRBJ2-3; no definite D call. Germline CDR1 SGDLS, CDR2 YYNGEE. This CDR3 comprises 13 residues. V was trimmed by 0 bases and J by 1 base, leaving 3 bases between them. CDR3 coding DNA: TGTGCCAGCAGCGTAGGTGGCACAGATACGCAGTATTTT. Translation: CASSVGGTDTQYF.

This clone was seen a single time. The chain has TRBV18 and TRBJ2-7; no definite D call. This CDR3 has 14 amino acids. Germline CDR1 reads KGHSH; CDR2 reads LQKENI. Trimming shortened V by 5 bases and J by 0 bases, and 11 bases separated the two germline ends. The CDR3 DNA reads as TGTGCCAGCTCATTAGAGGTAGTCTCCTACGAGCAGTACTTC. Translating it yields CASSLEVVSYEQYF.

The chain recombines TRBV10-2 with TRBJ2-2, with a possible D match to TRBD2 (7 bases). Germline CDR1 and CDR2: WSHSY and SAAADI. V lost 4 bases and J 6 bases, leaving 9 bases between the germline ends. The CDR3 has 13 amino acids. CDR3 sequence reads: CASSGGGSGELFF. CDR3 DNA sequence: TGCGCCAGCAGTGGGGGGGGCTCCGGGGAGCTGTTTTTT.

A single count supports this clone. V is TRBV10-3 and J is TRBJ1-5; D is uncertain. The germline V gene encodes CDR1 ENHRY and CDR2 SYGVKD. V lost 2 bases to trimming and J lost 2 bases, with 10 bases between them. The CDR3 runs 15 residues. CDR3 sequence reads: CAISETVGRNQPQHF. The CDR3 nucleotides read TGTGCCATCAGTGAGACAGTCGGACGCAATCAGCCCCAGCATTTT.

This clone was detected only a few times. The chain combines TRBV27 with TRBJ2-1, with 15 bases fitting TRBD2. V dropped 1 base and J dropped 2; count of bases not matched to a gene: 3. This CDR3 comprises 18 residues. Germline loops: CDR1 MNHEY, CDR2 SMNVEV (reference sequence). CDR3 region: CASSLYWTSGRAYNEQFF. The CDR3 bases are TGTGCCAGCAGTTTATACTGGACTAGCGGGAGGGCCTACAATGAGCAGTTCTTC.

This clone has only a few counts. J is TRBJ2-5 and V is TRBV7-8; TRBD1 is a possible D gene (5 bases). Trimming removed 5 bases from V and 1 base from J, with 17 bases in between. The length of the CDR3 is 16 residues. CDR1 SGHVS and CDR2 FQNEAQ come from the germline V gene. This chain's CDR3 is CASSPQNRLFQETQYF. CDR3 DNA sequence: TGTGCCAGCAGCCCGCAGAACAGGCTGTTCCAAGAGACCCAGTACTTC.

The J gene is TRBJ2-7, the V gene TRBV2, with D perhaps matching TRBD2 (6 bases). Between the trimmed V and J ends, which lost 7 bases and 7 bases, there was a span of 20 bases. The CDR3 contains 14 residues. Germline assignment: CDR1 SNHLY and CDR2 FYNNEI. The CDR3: CASKGTAPGLEQYF. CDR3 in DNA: TGTGCCAGCAAAGGCACAGCGCCGGGACTTGAGCAGTACTTC.

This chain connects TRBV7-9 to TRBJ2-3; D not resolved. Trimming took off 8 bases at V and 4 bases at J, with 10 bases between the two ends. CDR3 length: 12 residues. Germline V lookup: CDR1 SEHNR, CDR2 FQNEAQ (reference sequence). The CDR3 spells CASGEVADTQYF. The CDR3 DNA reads TGTGCCAGCGGGGAAGTAGCAGATACGCAGTATTTT. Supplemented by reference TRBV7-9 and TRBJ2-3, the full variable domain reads DTGVSQNPRHKITKRGQNVTFRCDPISEHNRLYWYRQTLGQGPEFLTYFQNEAQLEKSRLLSDRFSAERPKGSFSTLEIQRTEQGDSAMYLCASGEVADTQYFGPGTRLTVL.

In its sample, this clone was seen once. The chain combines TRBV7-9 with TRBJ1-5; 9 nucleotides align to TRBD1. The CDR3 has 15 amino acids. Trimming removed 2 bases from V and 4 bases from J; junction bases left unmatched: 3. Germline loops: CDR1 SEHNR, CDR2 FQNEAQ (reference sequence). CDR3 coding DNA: TGTGCCAGCAGCTTAACCGGGACAGGGAATCAGCCCCAGCATTTT. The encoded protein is CASSLTGTGNQPQHF.